The 21 T cell receptor beta chains below all came from one sample that was sequenced in a study of blood T cell repertoires in COVID-19. Clones were sequenced by immunoSEQ multiplex PCR, and TCRdb holds only the in-frame ones, with some missing. This sample has around 140,000 clones, with around 80% found just once. The specimen sequenced was peripheral blood. The receptors shown here come from a man aged 70 or older who had recovered from COVID-19.

As for this clone: At the DNA level, this CDR3 is encoded by other sequences in the same sample as well. CDR3 bases: TGTGCCAGCAGCGCGAGCGGGAACTCTGGAAACACCATATATTTT. The encoded protein is CASSASGNSGNTIYF. This chain uses TRBV9 with TRBJ1-3; D ambiguous. The CDR3 has 15 residues. V lost 3 bases, J lost 0 bases, and 10 bases lay in between. Germline CDR1 and CDR2: SGDLS and YYNGEE.

This clone was found a few times. This chain links TRBV6-6 with TRBJ2-7; D possibly corresponds to TRBD1 (7 bases). The germline V and J ends were trimmed by 8 bases and 6 bases, with 20 bases remaining between them. The V gene's germline CDR1 is MNHNY and CDR2 SVGAGI (reference sequence). The CDR3 contains 14 residues. CDR3 protein: CASARQGKEGEQYF. CDR3 bases: TGTGCCAGCGCTCGACAGGGTAAGGAGGGCGAGCAGTACTTC.

The J gene is TRBJ2-3, the V gene TRBV7-8; D remains ambiguous. Germline V CDR1 and CDR2: SGHVS, FQNEAQ. CDR3 length: 13 amino acids. Trimming removed 0 bases at V and 9 bases at J, with 10 bases between. The CDR3, as DNA: TGTGCCAGCAGCTTAGCGCCAGGAAGCACGCAGTATTTT. As protein: CASSLAPGSTQYF.

This clone was found once. The CDR3 spells CSVPGQGTETQYF. CDR3 sequence (DNA): TGCAGCGTCCCGGGACAGGGTACGGAGACCCAGTACTTC. The chain joins TRBV29-1 to TRBJ2-5; 9 bases agree with TRBD1. The CDR3 is 13 amino acids. V shed 6 bases and J 5 bases; nucleotides not matched to a gene: 7. CDR1 is SQVTM and CDR2 is ANQGSEA in the germline V gene.

This chain joins TRBV15 and TRBJ2-5; 10 bases are a match to TRBD1. The CDR3 consists of 14 residues. V lost 8 bases and J lost 1; bases outside the gene matches: 4. The germline V gene encodes CDR1 LNHNV and CDR2 YYDKDF (reference sequence). CDR3 loop: CATARDRGQETQYF. In DNA form, the CDR3 reads TGTGCCACCGCCCGGGACAGGGGCCAAGAGACCCAGTACTTC.

The V gene is TRBV7-9, the J gene TRBJ2-1, with 11 bases identical to TRBD2. CDR3 length: 18 residues. From germline, CDR1 is SEHNR and CDR2 FQNEAQ (reference sequence). V lost 2 bases and J lost 6; bases outside the gene matches: 12. CDR3 nucleotide sequence: TGTGCCAGCAGCTTACCCCCGAGGGTAGCGGGAGGGCGCAATGAGCAGTTCTTC. Protein product: CASSLPPRVAGGRNEQFF.

This chain joins TRBV11-2 and TRBJ2-1; D call uncertain. The CDR3 covers 16 residues. Between the trimmed V and J ends, which lost 1 base and 6 bases, there was a span of 16 bases. The V gene's germline CDR1 is SGHAT and CDR2 FQNNGV. As DNA, the CDR3 is TGTGCCAGCAGCTTAGCTTGGTCACCCCCGGGCAATGAGCAGTTCTTC. Protein product: CASSLAWSPPGNEQFF.

This clone was seen a handful of times. The rearrangement joins TRBV6-4 to TRBJ2-2, with 9 positions matching TRBD1. From germline, CDR1 is MRHNA and CDR2 SNTAGT. The CDR3 runs to 15 residues. V trimming: 6 bases; J trimming: 4 bases; junction bases outside the gene matches: 6. The CDR3 nucleotides read TGTGCCAGCAGCGACACAGGGGGCGTCACCGGGGAGCTGTTTTTT. It codes for CASSDTGGVTGELFF.

The chain couples TRBV4-1 to TRBJ2-1; the D is unclear. Trimming removed 0 bases from V and 4 bases from J, with 19 bases in between. CDR1 is MGHRA and CDR2 is YSYEKL in the germline V gene. This CDR3 has 18 amino acids. CDR3 region: CASSQEFPSNSLYNEQFF. CDR3 DNA: TGCGCCAGCAGCCAAGAGTTCCCGTCTAACTCCCTGTACAATGAGCAGTTCTTC.

This chain joins TRBV21-1 and TRBJ2-7; TRBD2 is taken as the D call from the table, unchecked against the DNA. TRBV21-1 is labeled a pseudogene. This CDR3 region has 12 residues. DNA for the CDR3: TGTGCCAGCAGCCCTACGCCCTACGAGCAGTACTTC. Its translation is CASSPTPYEQYF.

This clone was counted between two and nine times. V is TRBV12-3 or TRBV12-4 and J is TRBJ2-5; unclear D gene. The CDR3 is 13 residues long. Trimming pared 7 bases from V and 2 bases from J, leaving 11 bases between. CDR3: CASKPGSQETQYF. CDR3 nucleotide sequence: TGTGCCAGCAAGCCCGGGTCTCAAGAGACCCAGTACTTC.

This chain connects TRBV30 to TRBJ2-7, with D perhaps TRBD1 (6 bases). V lost 5 bases, J lost 5 bases, and 10 bases lay in between. This CDR3 is 11 amino acids long. Germline-derived CDR1 and CDR2 are GTSNPN and SVGIG (reference sequence). CDR3 coding DNA: TGTGCCTGGTCAGGGGCGGACGAGCAGTACTTC. This codes for CAWSGADEQYF.

The chain recombines TRBV2 with TRBJ2-7; D is perhaps TRBD2 (5 bases). Trimming stripped 8 bases from V and 3 bases from J, with 11 bases between. CDR1 is SNHLY, CDR2 FYNNEI, per germline. The CDR3 spans 12 residues. DNA of the CDR3: TGTGCCAGCGATACGGGGATCTACGAGCAGTACTTC. It yields the protein CASDTGIYEQYF.

This chain connects TRBV27 to TRBJ2-7, with TRBD2 matching over 9 bases. Losses at the gene ends were 2 bases for V and 3 bases for J; bases not matched to a gene: 5. The CDR3 is 15 amino acids. CDR1 and CDR2 from the germline V gene are MNHEY and SMNVEV (reference sequence). The CDR3 nucleotides read TGTGCCAGCAGTTTAGGAGCGGGAGGCTTCTACGAGCAGTACTTC. Protein: CASSLGAGGFYEQYF.

The J gene is TRBJ2-7, the V gene TRBV9, with 12 bases lining up with TRBD2. The germline V gene has CDR1 SGDLS and CDR2 YYNGEE. This CDR3 is 15 amino acids long. Germline trimming cut 3 bases from V and 2 bases from J; bases unmatched to any gene: 3. CDR3 protein: CASSGGLAGTYEQYF. CDR3 in DNA: TGTGCCAGCAGCGGAGGACTAGCGGGGACCTACGAGCAGTACTTC.

The rearrangement links TRBV27 to TRBJ2-1, with 9 bases fitting TRBD2. Germline loops: CDR1 MNHEY, CDR2 SMNVEV (reference sequence). This CDR3 is 16 amino acids long. Losses at the gene ends were 2 bases for V and 4 bases for J; bases not matched to a gene: 6. The CDR3 DNA follows: TGTGCCAGCAGTTTAAATAGCGGGGGACCTTACAATGAGCAGTTCTTC. Its protein is CASSLNSGGPYNEQFF.

This clone was seen ten or more times. The gene calls are TRBV4-1 and TRBJ2-7; 14 bases agree with TRBD2. V lost 4 bases to trimming and J lost 3 bases; unmatched junction nucleotides: 5. CDR3 length: 16 amino acids. Germline V gene data show CDR1 as MGHRA and CDR2 as YSYEKL. The CDR3 reads CASSPGGLAGGYEQYF. CDR3 coding DNA: TGCGCCAGCAGCCCAGGCGGACTAGCGGGAGGCTACGAGCAGTACTTC.

The chain combines TRBV7-2 with TRBJ2-1; 12 nucleotides match TRBD1. Germline V CDR1 and CDR2: SGHTA, FQGNSA. V was clipped by 5 bases and J by 8 bases; unmatched bases: 19. The length of the CDR3 is 19 residues. This CDR3 is CASSVGPGGDRGRLYEQFF. DNA for the CDR3: TGTGCCAGCAGCGTAGGCCCAGGGGGGGACAGGGGGCGCTTATATGAGCAGTTCTTC.

This sequence joins TRBV6-1 and TRBJ2-3, with 13 bases aligning to TRBD2. V was clipped by 4 bases and J by 0 bases; unmatched bases: 13. The CDR3 is 20 residues long. CDR1 and CDR2 (germline): MNHNS, SASEGT. As DNA, the CDR3 is TGTGCCAGCAGTGTACTCTCTCTGACTAGCGGGAGGTCTAGCACAGATACGCAGTATTTT. Translating gives CASSVLSLTSGRSSTDTQYF.

The chain joins TRBV20-1 to TRBJ2-3; a possible D gene is TRBD2 (5 bases). The CDR3 has 11 residues. V lost 1 base, J lost 8 bases, and 7 bases lay in between. The germline gives CDR1 DFQATT, CDR2 SNEGSKA (reference sequence). The CDR3 reads CSARVEATQYF. The CDR3, as DNA: TGCAGTGCTAGAGTGGAGGCTACGCAGTATTTT.

The genes are TRBV7-6 and TRBJ2-5, with D maybe TRBD2 (5 bases). Germline V gene data show CDR1 as SGHVS and CDR2 as FNYEAQ. CDR3 length: 15 residues. V shed 3 bases and J shed 3 bases, with 14 bases lying between them. CDR3 nucleotides: TGTGCCAGCAGCTTGGGGAGTGGGCTAAAAGAGACCCAGTACTTC. Its protein is CASSLGSGLKETQYF. The whole variable domain, filled in from reference TRBV7-6 and TRBJ2-5, reads GAGVSQSPRYKVTKRGQDVALRCDPISGHVSLYWYRQALGQGPEFLTYFNYEAQQDKSGLPNDRFSAERPEGSISTLTIQRTEQRDSAMYRCASSLGSGLKETQYFGPGTRLLVL.